The 9 T cell receptor beta chains below come from one sample, sequenced in a study of control samples from healthy donors and cancer patients. Clones were read by immunoSEQ multiplex PCR, and TCRdb kept only the in-frame ones, dropping some. The sample includes 100,000 or so clones, roughly 91% of them seen just once. Sequenced material: blood. The source is a man in his thirties or forties in good health.

The chain is built from TRBV6-6 and TRBJ1-2; no firm D call. Germline V CDR1 and CDR2: MNHNY, SVGAGI (reference sequence). The germline V and J ends were trimmed by 6 bases and 2 bases, with 10 bases remaining between them. There are 13 residues in the CDR3. The CDR3 DNA is TGTGCCAGCAGCTATGACATCAACTATGGCTACACCTTC. This translates into CASSYDINYGYTF.

V is TRBV5-1 and J is TRBJ1-6, with 9 nucleotides matching TRBD1. The CDR3 is made up of 14 amino acids. Trimming cost V 4 bases and J 11 bases; bases outside gene matches: 7. Looked up from germline, CDR1 is SGHRS and CDR2 is YFSETQ. The CDR3 coding sequence is TGCGCCAGCAGCCTCGGGACAGGGAAGGCACCCCTCCACTTT. Protein product: CASSLGTGKAPLHF.

This clone appeared a single time. The J gene is TRBJ2-4, the V gene TRBV18; D remains unclear. Germline V gene sequence: CDR1 KGHSH, CDR2 LQKENI. Trimming pared 2 bases from V and 0 bases from J, leaving 5 bases between. This CDR3 is 14 amino acids long. The CDR3 region has the DNA TGTGCCAGCTCACCAAATGTAGCCAAAAACATTCAGTACTTC. Protein: CASSPNVAKNIQYF.

This clone was counted between two and nine times. The chain couples TRBV19 to TRBJ1-5; no clear D gene. This CDR3 is 13 amino acids long. Trimming removed 1 base at V and 7 bases at J, with 8 bases between. Germline V lookup: CDR1 LNHDA, CDR2 SQIVND (reference sequence). The CDR3 DNA reads as TGTGCCAGTAGTATAGGTCTGCGGCAGCCCCAGCATTTT. Its protein product is CASSIGLRQPQHF.

This clone occurred a few times. The V gene is TRBV18, the J gene TRBJ1-1, with 10 bases aligning to TRBD1. CDR1 and CDR2 (germline): KGHSH, LQKENI. The CDR3 loop spans 14 amino acids. V was pared by 3 bases and J by 4 bases, with 2 bases of the junction left unmatched. The CDR3 loop reads CASSPGQGGTEAFF. The CDR3 bases are TGTGCCAGCTCACCCGGACAGGGGGGCACTGAAGCTTTCTTT.

This clone showed up just a few times. The genes are TRBV5-1 and TRBJ2-5; D not resolved. Germline loops: CDR1 SGHRS, CDR2 YFSETQ. V dropped 2 bases and J dropped 2 bases, with 1 base sitting between them. The CDR3 extends over 11 amino acids. The CDR3, as DNA: TGCGCCAGCAGCTTACAAGAGACCCAGTACTTC. Translation: CASSLQETQYF. The entire variable domain, with the rest obtained from reference TRBV5-1 and TRBJ2-5, is as follows: KAGVTQTPRYLIKTRGQQVTLSCSPISGHRSVSWYQQTPGQGLQFLFEYFSETQRNKGNFPGRFSGRQFSNSRSEMNVSTLELGDSALYLCASSLQETQYFGPGTRLLVL.

The chain uses TRBV5-1 and TRBJ1-1; D uncertain. There are 15 residues in the CDR3. Germline lookup yields CDR1 SGHRS and CDR2 YFSETQ. Between the trimmed V and J ends, which lost 3 bases and 1 base, there was a span of 13 bases. CDR3 region: CASSWVGFENTEAFF. The CDR3 nucleotides are TGCGCCAGCAGCTGGGTGGGGTTTGAGAACACTGAAGCTTTCTTT.

This clone was seen once. The genes are TRBV25-1 and TRBJ2-7, with a weak D call TRBD2 (7 bases). CDR3 length equals 14 residues. Looked up from germline, CDR1 is MGHDK and CDR2 is SYGVNS. V was shortened by 1 base and J by 7 bases, with 14 bases between the two germline ends. CDR3 DNA: TGTGCCAGCAGTGAATTCGGGGGGCTGGGGGAGCAGTACTTC. Amino acids: CASSEFGGLGEQYF.

This chain uses TRBV5-6 with TRBJ1-5; 7 bases align to TRBD1. The germline gives CDR1 SGHDT, CDR2 YYEEEE. V was clipped by 2 bases and J by 2 bases; unmatched bases: 7. This CDR3 contains 16 residues. The CDR3 DNA reads as TGTGCCAGCAGCTTCGGACAGGCCCTCGGCAATCAGCCCCAGCATTTT. Encoded protein: CASSFGQALGNQPQHF.